The next 30 T cell receptor beta chains were all read from a single sample in a study of cytomegalovirus exposure and HLA in healthy donors. 60 Vbeta and 13 Jbeta primers were used in PCR. Assay used: immunoSEQ multiplex PCR; TCRdb lists only in-frame clones, some missing. The sample shows about 130,000 clones, approximately 78% of them seen only once. The sample comprised PBMCs. These receptor sequences come from a woman in her forties or fifties in good health and CMV-seropositive.

V usage is TRBV6-6 and J usage is TRBJ1-1; weak D call: TRBD1 (6 bases). V lost 6 bases to trimming and J lost 0 bases, with 11 bases between them. The germline V gene encodes CDR1 MNHNY and CDR2 SVGAGI (reference sequence). There are 14 residues in the CDR3. The CDR3 sequence is CASRRGQMNTEAFF. CDR3 nucleotide sequence: TGTGCCAGCAGGCGCGGACAGATGAACACTGAAGCTTTCTTT.

The chain combines TRBV28 with TRBJ1-2; tentatively, D is TRBD1 (5 bases). The CDR3 has 13 residues. Germline-derived CDR1 and CDR2 are MDHEN and SYDVKM. V was cut by 2 bases and J by 8 bases, with 12 bases left in between. CDR3 loop: CASSLKRGRGYTF. In nucleotides, the CDR3 is TGTGCCAGCAGTTTAAAAAGGGGTAGGGGCTACACCTTC.

V is TRBV2 and J is TRBJ2-5; TRBD2 agrees at 10 bases. CDR3 length: 17 residues. The germline CDR1 and CDR2 sequences are SNHLY and FYNNEI. The trim removed 0 bases at V and 1 base at J, leaving 5 bases unmatched. The CDR3 here is CASSEALGLAAQETQYF. CDR3 DNA: TGTGCCAGCAGTGAAGCGCTTGGACTAGCGGCCCAAGAGACCCAGTACTTC.

V and J are TRBV2 and TRBJ1-2, with 7 bases matching TRBD1. V lost 7 bases, J lost 7 bases, and 9 bases stayed unmatched. The CDR3 contains 13 residues. The germline V gene has CDR1 SNHLY and CDR2 FYNNEI. The CDR3 region is CASNMRQGGGYTF. CDR3 DNA: TGTGCCAGCAACATGAGACAGGGAGGTGGCTACACCTTC.

The chain uses TRBV6-5 and TRBJ1-1, with D unresolved. The V end was cut by 3 bases, the J end by 5 bases, with 13 bases between. This CDR3 region has 14 residues. CDR1 is MNHEY and CDR2 is SVGAGI in the germline V gene. The CDR3 protein is CASSYLAGETEAFF. The CDR3 DNA reads as TGTGCCAGCAGTTATTTGGCCGGGGAGACTGAAGCTTTCTTT.

V and J are TRBV27 and TRBJ2-5; TRBD1 matches at 11 bases. The germline V gene encodes CDR1 MNHEY and CDR2 SMNVEV (reference sequence). The CDR3 runs to 16 residues. The trim removed 5 bases at V and 5 bases at J, leaving 10 bases unmatched. The CDR3 DNA reads TGTGCCAGCAGTCAACCCGGGACAGGGGGGCGGGAGACCCAGTACTTC. Encoded protein: CASSQPGTGGRETQYF.

The chain has TRBV14 and TRBJ2-1; tentatively, D is TRBD2 (5 bases). The ends were cut back, 0 bases at V and 12 bases at J, with 12 bases in the middle. CDR1 and CDR2 from the germline V gene are SGHDN and FVKESK. The CDR3 totals 13 residues. The CDR3 sequence: CASSQDWETGQFF. In DNA form, the CDR3 reads TGTGCCAGCAGCCAAGATTGGGAGACTGGGCAGTTCTTC.

The chain carries TRBV14 and TRBJ1-6; D not certain. The CDR3 sequence is 19 residues long. Trimming removed 3 bases from V and 5 bases from J, with 23 bases in between. The germline V gene has CDR1 SGHDN and CDR2 FVKESK. CDR3 DNA: TGTGCCAGCAGCCACCCCGGGGTGTCCTCAGCGTTAAATAATTCACCCCTCCACTTT. Translation gives CASSHPGVSSALNNSPLHF.

V and J are TRBV10-3 and TRBJ1-1, with a weak D call TRBD1 (6 bases). Trimming removed 5 bases at V and 6 bases at J, with 22 bases between. The germline CDR1 and CDR2 sequences are ENHRY and SYGVKD. The CDR3 loop spans 16 amino acids. CDR3 region: CAISSRQAAYDAEAFF. Here the CDR3 DNA reads TGTGCCATCAGTTCGAGACAGGCCGCGTATGACGCTGAAGCTTTCTTT.

V usage is TRBV7-9 and J usage is TRBJ2-3; 8 bases map to TRBD2. This CDR3 has 16 amino acids. J gave up 4 bases and V 7 bases, and 13 bases lay outside the gene matches. CDR1 SEHNR and CDR2 FQNEAQ come from the germline V gene (reference sequence). The CDR3 sequence is CASNPLAGSGADTQYF. CDR3 in DNA: TGTGCCAGCAACCCCTTAGCGGGATCGGGGGCAGATACGCAGTATTTT.

The genes are TRBV5-4 and TRBJ2-1; TRBD2 aligns across 8 bases. V gave up 2 bases and J gave up 4 bases; unmatched junction bases: 5. CDR3 length equals 15 residues. Germline V gene lookup returns CDR1 SGHNT and CDR2 YYREEE (reference sequence). The CDR3 loop is CASSFRGGGYNEQFF. For the CDR3, the DNA is TGTGCCAGCAGCTTCCGGGGGGGCGGTTACAATGAGCAGTTCTTC.

This chain joins TRBV7-3 and TRBJ2-7, with 8 nucleotides matching TRBD1. V lost 6 bases and J lost 4; bases outside the gene matches: 26. CDR3 length: 20 amino acids. CDR1 SGHTA and CDR2 FQGTGA come from the germline V gene. The CDR3, as DNA: TGTGCCAGCAGGCCGAAGATGGAAAGGACAGGGAAAATCCCCCCGTACGAGCAGTACTTC. Protein product: CASRPKMERTGKIPPYEQYF.

The rearrangement links TRBV5-5 to TRBJ1-1; 7 bases line up with TRBD1. The CDR3 sequence is 14 residues long. The germline V gene encodes CDR1 SGHKS and CDR2 YYEKEE (reference sequence). Trimming at V came to 0 bases and at J to 4 bases, leaving 3 bases not matched to a gene. The CDR3 DNA sequence: TGTGCCAGCAGCTTGGACACAGGGGTCACTGAAGCTTTCTTT. Translating gives CASSLDTGVTEAFF.

The chain carries TRBV5-4 and TRBJ2-7, with TRBD2 matching over 7 bases. The V gene's germline CDR1 is SGHNT and CDR2 YYREEE (reference sequence). This CDR3 has 13 residues. Losses at the gene ends were 0 bases for V and 7 bases for J; bases not matched to a gene: 4. CDR3 DNA: TGTGCCAGCAGCTTGGTGGGAGGGCAAGAGCAGTACTTC. Amino acids: CASSLVGGQEQYF. The full variable domain, its missing parts supplied by reference TRBV5-4 and TRBJ2-7, is ETGVTQSPTHLIKTRGQQVTLRCSSQSGHNTVSWYQQALGQGPQFIFQYYREEENGRGNFPPRFSGLQFPNYSSELNVNALELDDSALYLCASSLVGGQEQYFGPGTRLTVT.

The chain joins TRBV6-5 to TRBJ1-3; perhaps TRBD1 as D (5 bases). CDR3 length: 13 residues. V was trimmed by 6 bases and J by 0 bases, leaving 6 bases between them. Germline CDR1 and CDR2: MNHEY and SVGAGI. In DNA, the CDR3 is TGTGCCAGCAGACAGGTCTCTGGAAACACCATATATTTT. It specifies CASRQVSGNTIYF.

CDR3 region: CASSRTGSNGELFF. In DNA, the CDR3 is TGTGCCAGCAGTCGAACAGGGTCTAACGGGGAGCTGTTTTTT. This chain joins TRBV2 and TRBJ2-2; maybe TRBD1 (6 bases). The CDR3 has 14 amino acids. V lost 5 bases and J lost 7, with 14 bases in between. Germline V lookup: CDR1 SNHLY, CDR2 FYNNEI. The whole variable domain, remainder taken from reference TRBV2 and TRBJ2-2, is EPEVTQTPSHQVTQMGQEVILRCVPISNHLYFYWYRQILGQKVEFLVSFYNNEISEKSEIFDDQFSVERPDGSNFTLKIRSTKLEDSAMYFCASSRTGSNGELFFGEGSRLTVL.

The V gene is TRBV7-2, the J gene TRBJ2-1; tentative D call: TRBD2 (6 bases). V lost 3 bases, J lost 4 bases, and 13 bases lay in between. CDR1 and CDR2 (germline): SGHTA, FQGNSA. The CDR3 sequence is 15 residues long. The CDR3: CASSFALAPYNEQFF. The DNA for the CDR3 is TGTGCCAGCAGCTTCGCCCTAGCGCCTTACAATGAGCAGTTCTTC.

The chain has TRBV5-1 and TRBJ1-1; 7 bases line up with TRBD1. This CDR3 contains 14 residues. The J segment lost 1 base and the V segment lost 4 bases, leaving 4 bases of the junction unmatched. CDR1 SGHRS and CDR2 YFSETQ come from the germline V gene. The CDR3 here is CASSPTGTNTEAFF. The CDR3 DNA reads as TGCGCCAGCAGCCCGACAGGGACGAACACTGAAGCTTTCTTT. Full variable domain (remainder filled in from reference TRBV5-1 and TRBJ1-1): KAGVTQTPRYLIKTRGQQVTLSCSPISGHRSVSWYQQTPGQGLQFLFEYFSETQRNKGNFPGRFSGRQFSNSRSEMNVSTLELGDSALYLCASSPTGTNTEAFFGQGTRLTVV.

The chain carries TRBV27 and TRBJ2-5, with 10 bases lining up with TRBD1. Germline V gene lookup returns CDR1 MNHEY and CDR2 SMNVEV (reference sequence). The CDR3 contains 13 residues. Trimming at V came to 5 bases and at J to 8 bases, leaving 5 bases not matched to a gene. The CDR3 DNA sequence: TGTGCCAGCAGTATCGACAGGGGGCCCACCCAGTACTTC. This translates into CASSIDRGPTQYF.

The J gene is TRBJ2-1, the V gene TRBV25-1; 7 bases align to TRBD1. V was clipped by 2 bases and J by 6 bases; unmatched bases: 13. Germline V gives CDR1 MGHDK, CDR2 SYGVNS. The length of the CDR3 is 17 residues. The CDR3 region has the DNA TGTGCCAGCAGTGAACAGGGGCCGACAGGGAGAGTCAATGAGCAGTTCTTC. Amino acids: CASSEQGPTGRVNEQFF.

Only one count was recorded for this clone. The V call is TRBV2, the J call TRBJ2-1, with TRBD2 matching 10 bases. Germline V gives CDR1 SNHLY, CDR2 FYNNEI. With V trimmed by 2 bases and J by 0 bases, 4 bases remained unmatched. This CDR3 has 17 amino acids. The CDR3 loop reads CASSELAGVPSYNEQFF. Here the CDR3 DNA reads TGTGCCAGCAGTGAACTAGCGGGAGTCCCCTCCTACAATGAGCAGTTCTTC.

The rearrangement links TRBV6-5 to TRBJ2-2; D is unclear. CDR1 is MNHEY and CDR2 is SVGAGI in the germline V gene. V lost 1 base and J lost 2, with 8 bases in between. This CDR3 spans 15 amino acids. The CDR3 bases are TGTGCCAGCAGTTACTGGGCGAGAAACACCGGGGAGCTGTTTTTT. Residues: CASSYWARNTGELFF.

The chain links TRBV19 to TRBJ2-5, with TRBD2 as a possible D gene (6 bases). CDR3 length equals 15 residues. Trimming removed 1 base from V and 3 bases from J, with 12 bases in between. Germline V lookup: CDR1 LNHDA, CDR2 SQIVND (reference sequence). CDR3 amino acids: CASSIGGIGEETQYF. CDR3 DNA: TGTGCCAGTAGTATAGGCGGGATCGGCGAAGAGACCCAGTACTTC.

The rearrangement joins TRBV28 to TRBJ2-7; 7 bases match TRBD1. The CDR3 extends over 14 amino acids. Trimming took 4 bases from V and 2 from J; bases not matched to a gene: 5. CDR1 and CDR2 from the germline V gene are MDHEN and SYDVKM. CDR3 region: CASSSPTGTYEQYF. CDR3 coding DNA: TGTGCCAGCAGTTCTCCGACAGGGACCTACGAGCAGTACTTC. Using reference TRBV28 and TRBJ2-7 for the parts outside the CDR3, the full variable domain is DVKVTQSSRYLVKRTGEKVFLECVQDMDHENMFWYRQDPGLGLRLIYFSYDVKMKEKGDIPEGYSVSREKKERFSLILESASTNQTSMYLCASSSPTGTYEQYFGPGTRLTVT.

This chain links TRBV11-2 with TRBJ2-7, with D perhaps matching TRBD1 (6 bases). This CDR3 comprises 16 residues. Trimming stripped 5 bases from V and 3 bases from J, with 20 bases between. Germline assignment: CDR1 SGHAT and CDR2 FQNNGV. CDR3 loop: CASSLLQGLTFYEQYF. CDR3 sequence (DNA): TGTGCCAGCAGCCTATTACAGGGCTTAACTTTCTACGAGCAGTACTTC. Supplemented by reference TRBV11-2 and TRBJ2-7, the full variable domain reads EAGVAQSPRYKIIEKRQSVAFWCNPISGHATLYWYQQILGQGPKLLIQFQNNGVVDDSQLPKDRFSAERLKGVDSTLKIQPAKLEDSAVYLCASSLLQGLTFYEQYFGPGTRLTVT.

This chain joins TRBV19 and TRBJ2-5, with a possible D match to TRBD2 (6 bases). Germline V CDR1 and CDR2: LNHDA, SQIVND (reference sequence). V was shortened by 4 bases and J by 5 bases, with 20 bases between the two germline ends. This CDR3 has 16 residues. CDR3 in DNA: TGTGCCAGTAGTAATACCGGGAGCCCTTCGTCGGAGACCCAGTACTTC. Encoded protein: CASSNTGSPSSETQYF.

This sequence joins TRBV13 and TRBJ2-7; TRBD2 aligns across 14 bases. V lost 4 bases and J lost 3; bases outside the gene matches: 20. CDR3 length equals 21 residues. Germline-derived CDR1 and CDR2 are PRHDT and FYEKMQ (reference sequence). The CDR3 reads CASSSTVPGLAGVSALYEQYF. Here the CDR3 DNA reads TGTGCCAGCAGCTCCACAGTTCCGGGACTAGCGGGAGTAAGTGCTCTCTACGAGCAGTACTTC. Filled out from reference TRBV13 and TRBJ2-7, the complete variable domain reads AAGVIQSPRHLIKEKRETATLKCYPIPRHDTVYWYQQGPGQDPQFLISFYEKMQSDKGSIPDRFSAQQFSDYHSELNMSSLELGDSALYFCASSSTVPGLAGVSALYEQYFGPGTRLTVT.

This chain joins TRBV25-1 and TRBJ1-4; TRBD1 might be the D (5 bases). Germline V gene data show CDR1 as MGHDK and CDR2 as SYGVNS. The CDR3 sequence is 13 residues long. Trimming stripped 6 bases from V and 5 bases from J, with 10 bases between. The CDR3 coding sequence is TGTGCCAGCAGGGCGGCAGGGAATGAAAAACTGTTTTTT. It codes for CASRAAGNEKLFF. Drawing the rest from reference TRBV25-1 and TRBJ1-4, the complete variable domain is EADIYQTPRYLVIGTGKKITLECSQTMGHDKMYWYQQDPGMELHLIHYSYGVNSTEKGDLSSESTVSRIRTEHFPLTLESARPSHTSQYLCASRAAGNEKLFFGSGTQLSVL.

This rearrangement joins TRBV6-5 to TRBJ2-7, with 9 bases aligning to TRBD1. The CDR3 contains 15 residues. Germline V gives CDR1 MNHEY, CDR2 SVGAGI. The junction had 15 bases not matched to a gene; V was cut back by 10 bases and J by 5 bases. The CDR3 loop reads CATKFPGTGSDEQYF. CDR3 coding DNA: TGTGCCACCAAATTCCCAGGGACAGGGAGCGACGAGCAGTACTTC.

There are a few counts of this clone. The rearrangement uses TRBV7-9 and TRBJ1-1; TRBD1 matches at 8 bases. From germline, CDR1 is SEHNR and CDR2 FQNEAQ (reference sequence). This CDR3 region has 14 residues. J gave up 11 bases and V 5 bases, and 13 bases lay outside the gene matches. The CDR3 sequence is CASSGGQAEGEAFF. DNA of the CDR3: TGTGCCAGCAGCGGGGGACAGGCTGAAGGCGAGGCTTTCTTT.